The present T cell receptor beta chain was sequenced within a study of T-cell memory formation after mild COVID-19. Study-wide context: Clustering of TCRs was largely donor specific. Regarding the study as a whole: Proof of SARS-CoV-2 specificity was absent for the second-wave clones that crested on day 37. Later expanders leaned CD4+, whereas day 15 to 85 contracting clones were balanced CD4/CD8.

TCRdb processed the 5' RACE reads anew with MiXCR; each CDR3 protein has one entry. In the table there are 250,000 to 350,000 distinct CDR3 sequences, about 13% of which are singletons. This clonotype was observed a few times. The antigen is undetermined. Sequencing was done on a sample of PBMCs or a T cell subset sorted from them (not recorded which). This TCR came from a man aged 18 to 30 who had mild COVID-19 (a few samples of this study predate the infection). Cell type and time point are not known.

As DNA, the CDR3 is TGTGCCAGCAGTTTTGATCGTACCCTCGGTCAGCCCCAGCATTTT. Translation: CASSFDRTLGQPQHF. This sequence joins TRBV27 and TRBJ1-5; D unclear. The germline V and J ends were trimmed by 3 bases and 6 bases, with 15 bases remaining between them. The CDR3 is made up of 15 amino acids. From germline, CDR1 is MNHEY and CDR2 SMNVEV (reference sequence).